The 27 T cell receptor beta chains below were found in one sample sequenced in a study of OX40 agonist ivuxolimab in advanced cancers. Repertoires were generated with immunoSEQ multiplex PCR, while TCRdb's copy carries only in-frame clones and drops some. Altogether about 98,000 clones are present, 85% to 95% being singletons, with the ten largest covering roughly 0.26%. The sequencing here drew on CD4+ or CD8+ T cells sorted from blood, taken in a trial of the OX40 agonist ivuxolimab. The receptors were sampled from an adult with an advanced solid tumor such as melanoma, head and neck, liver or kidney cancer.

Note on this clone: The conserved final phenylalanine or tryptophan is absent from the CDR3, which likely points to a read error. The limits of the CDR3 on the DNA are not certain, so only TCRdb's listed CDR3 is given. CDR3 loop: CASSRDGDRGLYI. This rearrangement joins TRBV5-4 to TRBJ1-2; the D call TRBD1 from the table was never checked on the DNA. Germline values: CDR1 SGHNT, CDR2 YYREEE (reference sequence). The CDR3 spans 13 residues, counting both ends.

The chain is built from TRBV28 and TRBJ2-6; D perhaps matches TRBD1 (5 bases). The CDR3 loop spans 18 amino acids. CDR1 MDHEN and CDR2 SYDVKM come from the germline V gene. Between the trimmed V and J ends, which lost 7 bases and 4 bases, there was a span of 23 bases. CDR3 loop: CASTLSWGMGPGANVLTF. The CDR3, as DNA: TGTGCCAGCACCCTATCCTGGGGTATGGGGCCGGGGGCCAACGTCCTGACTTTC.

The gene calls are TRBV19 and TRBJ2-2; 7 bases fit TRBD1. In germline, CDR1 is LNHDA, CDR2 SQIVND (reference sequence). Unmatched junction bases numbered 6, after V lost 5 bases and J lost 0 bases. CDR3 length: 16 residues. The CDR3: CASSGMGQTNTGELFF. In DNA form, the CDR3 reads TGTGCCAGTAGTGGCATGGGACAGACGAACACCGGGGAGCTGTTTTTT.

About this clone itself: Other nucleotide sequences in the sample specify the same CDR3. V gene TRBV11-2 combines with J gene TRBJ2-3; no reliable D call. The germline V and J ends were trimmed by 3 bases and 1 base, with 2 bases remaining between them. Per germline, CDR1 SGHAT and CDR2 FQNNGV. The CDR3 has 12 residues. CDR3 residues: CASSLGTDTQYF. In DNA, the CDR3 is TGTGCCAGCAGCTTGGGCACAGATACGCAGTATTTT. Using reference TRBV11-2 and TRBJ2-3 for the parts outside the CDR3, the full variable domain is EAGVAQSPRYKIIEKRQSVAFWCNPISGHATLYWYQQILGQGPKLLIQFQNNGVVDDSQLPKDRFSAERLKGVDSTLKIQPAKLEDSAVYLCASSLGTDTQYFGPGTRLTVL.

V usage is TRBV4-2 and J usage is TRBJ2-3, with D uncertain. In germline, CDR1 is LGHNA, CDR2 YNFKEQ. Trimming pared 2 bases from V and 1 base from J, leaving 13 bases between. The CDR3 contains 16 residues. DNA of the CDR3: TGTGCCAGCAGCCAACGAGTTAGCCAGGGCACAGATACGCAGTATTTT. This sequence encodes CASSQRVSQGTDTQYF.

V usage is TRBV12-2 and J usage is TRBJ2-7; TRBD2 is taken as the D call from the table, unchecked against the DNA. TRBV12-2 is a pseudogene. The CDR3 is 14 amino acids. The DNA for the CDR3 is TGTGCAAGTCGCCTTAGACTAGCTGTCCACGAGCAGTACGTC. Translation: CASRLRLAVHEQYV.

CDR3 DNA: TGTGCCAGCAGTTATGGTTCCGGCAATCAGCCCCAGCATTTT. Protein sequence: CASSYGSGNQPQHF. The chain employs TRBV6-5 and TRBJ1-5; no definite D call. Per the germline V gene, CDR1 is MNHEY and CDR2 is SVGAGI. CDR3 size: 14 residues. Trimming pared 3 bases from V and 2 bases from J, leaving 8 bases between.

The rearrangement joins TRBV5-8 to TRBJ2-3, with 12 bases matching TRBD2. Unmatched junction bases numbered 5, after V lost 5 bases and J lost 4 bases. The CDR3 runs to 15 residues. Per germline, CDR1 SGHTS and CDR2 YDEGEE. The CDR3 here is CASSRLAGVADTQYF. CDR3 coding DNA: TGTGCCAGCAGTCGACTAGCGGGGGTTGCAGATACGCAGTATTTT.

This clone was seen once. The CDR3 bases are TGTGCCAGTAGTATTGGGCCCCCTTGGGAAACAGCCAAAAACATTCAGTACTTC. This translates into CASSIGPPWETAKNIQYF. The chain couples TRBV19 to TRBJ2-4; no firm D call. Trimming stripped 3 bases from V and 0 bases from J, with 18 bases between. CDR1 and CDR2 from the germline V gene are LNHDA and SQIVND (reference sequence). The CDR3 spans 18 residues. Using reference TRBV19 and TRBJ2-4 for the parts outside the CDR3, the full variable domain is DGGITQSPKYLFRKEGQNVTLSCEQNLNHDAMYWYRQDPGQGLRLIYYSQIVNDFQKGDIAEGYSVSREKKESFPLTVTSAQKNPTAFYLCASSIGPPWETAKNIQYFGAGTRLSVL.

The rearrangement joins TRBV15 to TRBJ2-5; D gene unclear. Germline lookup yields CDR1 LNHNV and CDR2 YYDKDF (reference sequence). There are 12 residues in the CDR3. Between the trimmed V and J ends, which lost 1 base and 5 bases, there was a span of 5 bases. CDR3 protein: CATSRAVETQYF. DNA of the CDR3: TGTGCCACCAGCAGAGCCGTGGAGACCCAGTACTTC.

The chain carries TRBV9 and TRBJ1-2, with D maybe TRBD1 (6 bases). The length of the CDR3 is 13 residues. Germline lookup yields CDR1 SGDLS and CDR2 YYNGEE. The V end was cut by 3 bases, the J end by 8 bases, with 14 bases between. Here the CDR3 DNA reads TGTGCCAGCAGCGAAGGAGGAGACAGGGGCTACACCTTC. Amino acid sequence: CASSEGGDRGYTF.

The chain employs TRBV30 and TRBJ2-1; D not resolved. The length of the CDR3 is 16 residues. V dropped 4 bases and J dropped 1 base, with 17 bases sitting between them. From germline, CDR1 is GTSNPN and CDR2 SVGIG (reference sequence). CDR3 region: CAWKSRIAPSYNEQFF. CDR3 DNA sequence: TGTGCCTGGAAATCCCGGATAGCACCTTCCTACAATGAGCAGTTCTTC.

As DNA, the CDR3 is TGCGCCAGCAATAGCGGGGGCCCGCCGGATACGCAGTATTTT. It specifies CASNSGGPPDTQYF. The gene calls are TRBV5-1 and TRBJ2-3; 9 positions match TRBD2. There are 14 residues in the CDR3. The V and J ends lost 6 bases and 6 bases, in that order; junction bases with no gene match: 8. CDR1 and CDR2 (germline): SGHRS, YFSETQ.

The rearrangement links TRBV5-1 to TRBJ1-6, with D maybe TRBD1 (5 bases). V lost 0 bases, J lost 7 bases, and 14 bases lay in between. Germline V gene lookup returns CDR1 SGHRS and CDR2 YFSETQ. The CDR3 runs 16 residues. The CDR3 protein is CASSLDFPGRNSPLHF. The CDR3 coding sequence is TGCGCCAGCAGCTTGGATTTCCCAGGGAGAAATTCACCCCTCCACTTT. Together with reference TRBV5-1 and TRBJ1-6, the CDR3 gives the full variable domain: KAGVTQTPRYLIKTRGQQVTLSCSPISGHRSVSWYQQTPGQGLQFLFEYFSETQRNKGNFPGRFSGRQFSNSRSEMNVSTLELGDSALYLCASSLDFPGRNSPLHFGNGTRLTVT.

This CDR3 is CASSPLVGYNEQFF. Here the CDR3 DNA reads TGTGCCAGCTCACCATTAGTGGGGTACAATGAGCAGTTCTTC. V gene TRBV18 combines with J gene TRBJ2-1; unclear D gene. V was shortened by 2 bases and J by 4 bases, with 9 bases between the two germline ends. The CDR3 loop spans 14 amino acids. Germline loops: CDR1 KGHSH, CDR2 LQKENI.

The chain recombines TRBV5-1 with TRBJ1-5, with D possibly matching TRBD1 (6 bases). This CDR3 spans 15 amino acids. Between the trimmed V and J ends, which lost 0 bases and 3 bases, there was a span of 10 bases. Germline lookup yields CDR1 SGHRS and CDR2 YFSETQ. CDR3 sequence: CASSLAGQTNQPQHF. The CDR3 coding sequence is TGCGCCAGCAGCTTGGCAGGACAGACCAATCAGCCCCAGCATTTT.

The chain has TRBV5-4 and TRBJ1-6; possibly TRBD1 for D (6 bases). Germline V gene lookup returns CDR1 SGHNT and CDR2 YYREEE (reference sequence). This CDR3 has 17 amino acids. V was clipped by 1 base and J by 5 bases, with 16 bases between them. The chain's CDR3 is CASSLRATGRDNSPLHF. For the CDR3, the DNA is TGTGCCAGCAGCTTGAGAGCCACAGGGCGGGATAATTCACCCCTCCACTTT.

In regard to this clone: The same CDR3 also results from other DNA sequences found in this sample. The chain carries TRBV10-3 and TRBJ2-5; D is unclear. The germline V gene encodes CDR1 ENHRY and CDR2 SYGVKD. Trimming took 0 bases from V and 4 from J, leaving 0 bases between them. The CDR3 has 11 residues. The CDR3 DNA follows: TGTGCCATCAGTGAGTCAGAGACCCAGTACTTC. This codes for CAISESETQYF.

The chain recombines TRBV30 with TRBJ2-2; D is possibly TRBD1 (6 bases). The CDR3 has 14 amino acids. Trimming took 5 bases from V and 1 from J, leaving 11 bases between them. Germline CDR1 is GTSNPN and CDR2 is SVGIG (reference sequence). The CDR3 is CAWLGRGNTGELFF. DNA for the CDR3: TGTGCCTGGTTGGGCAGGGGGAACACCGGGGAGCTGTTTTTT.

The table lists this clone with a count of one. The rearrangement joins TRBV10-3 to TRBJ2-3, with 7 positions matching TRBD2. Germline CDR1 is ENHRY and CDR2 is SYGVKD. CDR3 length: 17 amino acids. V dropped 6 bases and J dropped 0; count of bases not matched to a gene: 12. For the CDR3, the DNA is TGTGCCATCAGCGGACGATTCGGGGGGATAAGCACAGATACGCAGTATTTT. Its protein is CAISGRFGGISTDTQYF.

The rearrangement joins TRBV15 to TRBJ1-1, with 8 bases fitting TRBD1. CDR1 and CDR2 (germline): LNHNV, YYDKDF (reference sequence). The trim removed 2 bases at V and 1 base at J, leaving 3 bases unmatched. The CDR3 covers 15 residues. CDR3 amino acids: CATSRTGTGNTEAFF. The CDR3 region has the DNA TGTGCCACCAGCAGAACCGGGACAGGGAACACTGAAGCTTTCTTT.

The chain combines TRBV5-4 with TRBJ1-6, with a possible D match to TRBD1 (6 bases). Per the germline V gene, CDR1 is SGHNT and CDR2 is YYREEE (reference sequence). Trimming pared 4 bases from V and 8 bases from J, leaving 16 bases between. CDR3 length: 15 amino acids. CDR3 region: CASSQAGVGDSPLHF. CDR3 in DNA: TGTGCCAGCAGCCAAGCAGGGGTCGGAGATTCACCCCTCCACTTT.

The rearrangement uses TRBV6-5 and TRBJ2-7; TRBD2 matches at 9 bases. Germline lookup yields CDR1 MNHEY and CDR2 SVGAGI. V lost 5 bases to trimming and J lost 4 bases; unmatched junction nucleotides: 6. This CDR3 is 14 amino acids long. CDR3 coding DNA: TGTGCCAGCAGTCTGGGACTAGCCGCTTACGAGCAGTACTTC. Protein: CASSLGLAAYEQYF.

The rearrangement joins TRBV6-5 to TRBJ2-4; 8 bases agree with TRBD1. The CDR3 sequence is 14 residues long. V lost 6 bases to trimming and J lost 6 bases; unmatched junction nucleotides: 7. Germline CDR1 and CDR2: MNHEY and SVGAGI. The CDR3 bases are TGTGCCAGCAGACCCGGACAGGGTACAAACATTCAGTACTTC. Translating it yields CASRPGQGTNIQYF.

This clone was seen once. The V call is TRBV11-2, the J call TRBJ2-4, with 9 bases identical to TRBD2. Germline CDR1 is SGHAT and CDR2 is FQNNGV. Germline trimming cut 5 bases from V and 2 bases from J; bases unmatched to any gene: 10. The CDR3 is 17 residues long. The CDR3, as DNA: TGTGCCAGCAGCCCAGCGGGGGGTACCTTACCCAAAAACATTCAGTACTTC. It yields the protein CASSPAGGTLPKNIQYF.

V and J are TRBV10-3 and TRBJ2-1; TRBD2 matches 8 bases. The length of the CDR3 is 16 residues. Germline loops: CDR1 ENHRY, CDR2 SYGVKD. V dropped 4 bases and J dropped 10; count of bases not matched to a gene: 15. CDR3 sequence reads: CAISGTSGGGPFEQFF. The CDR3 region has the DNA TGTGCCATCAGTGGGACCTCTGGCGGGGGGCCCTTCGAGCAGTTCTTC.

This chain links TRBV7-2 with TRBJ2-5; TRBD1 matches 11 bases. CDR3 length: 15 residues. The germline V gene has CDR1 SGHTA and CDR2 FQGNSA. V lost 4 bases to trimming and J lost 2 bases; unmatched junction nucleotides: 3. This chain's CDR3 is CASSSGQGGQETQYF. CDR3 nucleotides: TGTGCCAGCAGCTCGGGACAGGGGGGTCAAGAGACCCAGTACTTC.